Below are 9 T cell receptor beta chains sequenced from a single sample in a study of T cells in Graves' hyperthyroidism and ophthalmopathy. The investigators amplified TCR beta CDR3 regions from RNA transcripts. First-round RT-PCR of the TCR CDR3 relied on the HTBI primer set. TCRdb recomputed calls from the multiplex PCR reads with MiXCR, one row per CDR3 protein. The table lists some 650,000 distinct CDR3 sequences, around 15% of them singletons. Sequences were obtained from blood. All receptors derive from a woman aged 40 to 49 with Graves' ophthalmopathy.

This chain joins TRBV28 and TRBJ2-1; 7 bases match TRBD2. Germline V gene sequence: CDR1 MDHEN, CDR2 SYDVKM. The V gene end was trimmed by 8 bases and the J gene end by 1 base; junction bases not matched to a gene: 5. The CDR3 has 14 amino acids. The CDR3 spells CASLGLDSYNEQFF. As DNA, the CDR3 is TGTGCCAGCCTCGGACTAGATTCCTACAATGAGCAGTTCTTC.

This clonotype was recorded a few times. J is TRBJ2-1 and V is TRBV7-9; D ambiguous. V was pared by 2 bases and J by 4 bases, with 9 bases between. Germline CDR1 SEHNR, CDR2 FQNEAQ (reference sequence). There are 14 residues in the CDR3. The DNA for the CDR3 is TGTGCCAGCAGCTTAAAAGGTCTTTACAATGAGCAGTTCTTC. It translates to CASSLKGLYNEQFF.

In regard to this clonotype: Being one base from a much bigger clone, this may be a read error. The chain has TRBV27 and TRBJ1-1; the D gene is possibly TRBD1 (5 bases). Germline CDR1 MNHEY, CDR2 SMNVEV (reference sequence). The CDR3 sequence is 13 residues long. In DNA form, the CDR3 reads TGTGCCACCAAGAGAGGGGCTGAGTCCGAGGCTCTCTTT. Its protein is CATKRGAESEALF.

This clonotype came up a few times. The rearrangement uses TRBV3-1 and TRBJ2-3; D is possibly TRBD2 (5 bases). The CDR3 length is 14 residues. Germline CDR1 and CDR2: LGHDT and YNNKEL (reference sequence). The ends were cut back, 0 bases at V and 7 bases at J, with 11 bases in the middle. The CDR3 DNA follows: TGTGCCAGCAGCCAAGATCTACGGGGATATACGCAGTATTTT. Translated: CASSQDLRGYTQYF.

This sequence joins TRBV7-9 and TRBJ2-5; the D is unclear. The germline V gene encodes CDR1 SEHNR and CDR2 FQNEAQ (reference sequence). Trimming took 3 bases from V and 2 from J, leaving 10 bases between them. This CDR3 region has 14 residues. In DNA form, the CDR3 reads TGTGCCAGCAGCTTGGCCCAGCAGCAAGAGACCCAGTACTTC. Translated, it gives CASSLAQQQETQYF.

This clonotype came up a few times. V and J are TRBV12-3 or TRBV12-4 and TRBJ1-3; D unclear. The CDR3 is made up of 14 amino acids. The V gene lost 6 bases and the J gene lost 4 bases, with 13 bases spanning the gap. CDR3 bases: TGTGCCAGCAGCCCCGTTAGTCTAGGAAACACCATATATTTT. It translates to CASSPVSLGNTIYF.

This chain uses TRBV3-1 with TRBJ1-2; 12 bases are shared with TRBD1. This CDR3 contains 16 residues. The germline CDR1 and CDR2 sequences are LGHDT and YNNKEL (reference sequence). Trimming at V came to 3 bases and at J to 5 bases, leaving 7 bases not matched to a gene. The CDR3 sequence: CASSHGGQGAGYGYTF. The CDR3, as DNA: TGTGCCAGCAGCCACGGGGGACAGGGGGCCGGGTATGGCTACACCTTC.

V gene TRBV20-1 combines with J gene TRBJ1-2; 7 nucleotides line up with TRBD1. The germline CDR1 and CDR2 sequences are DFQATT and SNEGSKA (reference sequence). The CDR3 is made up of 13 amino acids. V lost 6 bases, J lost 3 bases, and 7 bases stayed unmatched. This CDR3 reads CSARQGDDYGYTF. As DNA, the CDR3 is TGCAGTGCGCGGCAGGGGGACGACTATGGCTACACCTTC.

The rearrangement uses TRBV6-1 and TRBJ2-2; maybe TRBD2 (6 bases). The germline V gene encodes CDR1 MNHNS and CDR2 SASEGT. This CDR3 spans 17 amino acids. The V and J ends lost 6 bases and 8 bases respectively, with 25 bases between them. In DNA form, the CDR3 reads TGTGCCAGCAGGGGGGACTGGTCGAGCCCCGCAAGGGGGGAGCTGTTTTTT. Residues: CASRGDWSSPARGELFF.